These 16 T cell receptor beta chains were all obtained from the same sample, sequenced in a study of human T cells and chemical hapten exposure. TCRdb fed the RACE reads into MiXCR, producing one record per CDR3 protein. The sample lists about 81,000 distinct CDR3 sequences, 10% occurring once. Time point given: patch test 2, 6 weeks after DPC sensitization. The sample's treatment: therapeutic diphenylcyclopropenone sensitization with weekly scalp DPC. This material consisted of whole blood, taken in connection with sensitization to the hapten diphenylcyclopropenone (DPC). All receptors derive from a woman aged 25 to 45 with alopecia areata. Some clones in this sample may be carry-over from other donors' samples.

This clonotype was seen a few times. V gene TRBV9 combines with J gene TRBJ1-6; perhaps TRBD1 as D (5 bases). V was cut by 3 bases and J by 7 bases, with 11 bases left in between. CDR1 is SGDLS and CDR2 is YYNGEE in the germline V gene. The CDR3 spans 14 residues. The CDR3 nucleotides are TGTGCCAGCAGCGAGGGGTTGAGCAATTCACCCCTCCACTTT. Translating it yields CASSEGLSNSPLHF. Variable domain in full (rest from reference TRBV9 and TRBJ1-6): DSGVTQTPKHLITATGQRVTLRCSPRSGDLSVYWYQQSLDQGLQFLIQYYNGEERAKGNILERFSAQQFPDLHSELNLSSLELGDSALYFCASSEGLSNSPLHFGNGTRLTVT.

The chain has TRBV4-2 and TRBJ1-2; the D gene is possibly TRBD1 (6 bases). The V and J ends lost 5 bases and 3 bases respectively, with 13 bases between them. Germline V gene data show CDR1 as LGHNA and CDR2 as YNFKEQ. This CDR3 contains 14 residues. The CDR3, as DNA: TGTGCCAGCAGCACGGGGGCGAGGGACTATGGCTACACCTTC. Translating it yields CASSTGARDYGYTF.

The V gene is TRBV28, the J gene TRBJ1-4; TRBD1 matches at 7 bases. The CDR3 sequence is 15 residues long. Trimming at V came to 5 bases and at J to 8 bases, leaving 11 bases not matched to a gene. CDR1 is MDHEN, CDR2 SYDVKM, per germline. CDR3 region: CASSPPTGRVEKLFF. CDR3 DNA: TGTGCCAGCAGTCCCCCGACAGGGAGAGTCGAAAAACTGTTTTTT. Full variable domain (rest looked up from reference TRBV28 and TRBJ1-4): DVKVTQSSRYLVKRTGEKVFLECVQDMDHENMFWYRQDPGLGLRLIYFSYDVKMKEKGDIPEGYSVSREKKERFSLILESASTNQTSMYLCASSPPTGRVEKLFFGSGTQLSVL.

This clonotype came up many times. The J gene is TRBJ1-6, the V gene TRBV6-2 or TRBV6-3; D is unresolved. Trimming cost V 4 bases and J 8 bases, with 21 bases left between them. The germline gives CDR1 MNHEY, CDR2 SVGEGT. This CDR3 contains 17 residues. CDR3 protein: CASSSSPGWGKYSPLHF. DNA of the CDR3: TGTGCCAGCAGTTCCTCGCCCGGGTGGGGAAAATATTCACCCCTCCACTTT.

There are a few counts of this clonotype. This chain uses TRBV15 with TRBJ1-1; D is unresolved. CDR1 and CDR2 from the germline V gene are LNHNV and YYDKDF (reference sequence). Trimming took 6 bases from V and 0 from J, leaving 8 bases between them. This CDR3 region has 13 residues. CDR3 sequence: CATSNKVNTEAFF. The CDR3 DNA reads TGTGCCACCAGTAACAAAGTGAACACTGAAGCTTTCTTT.

The sample holds a few counts of this clonotype. The chain recombines TRBV7-9 with TRBJ1-6; 8 bases fit TRBD1. V shed 5 bases, J shed 10 bases, and the junction held 7 bases outside the gene matches. The CDR3 extends over 14 amino acids. Germline loops: CDR1 SEHNR, CDR2 FQNEAQ (reference sequence). DNA of the CDR3: TGTGCCAGCAGCGGCGGACAGGGTACATCACCCCTCCACTTT. It yields the protein CASSGGQGTSPLHF.

This clonotype was observed many times. V gene TRBV18 combines with J gene TRBJ1-4; 7 positions match TRBD1. This CDR3 is 16 amino acids long. The ends lost 3 bases at V and 0 bases at J; junction bases unmatched: 4. Germline CDR1 reads KGHSH; CDR2 reads LQKENI. CDR3 coding DNA: TGTGCCAGCTCACCTGGAGGGGGCACAACTAATGAAAAACTGTTTTTT. Translating gives CASSPGGGTTNEKLFF.

This clonotype was observed many times. The rearrangement uses TRBV5-4 and TRBJ2-2; D is unresolved. Germline CDR1 and CDR2: SGHNT and YYREEE (reference sequence). CDR3 length: 14 residues. Trimming left V 4 bases short and J 2 bases short, with 9 bases between. As DNA, the CDR3 is TGTGCCAGCAGCATAGGAATAAACACCGGGGAGCTGTTTTTT. This translates into CASSIGINTGELFF.

This clonotype was counted only a few times. This chain joins TRBV5-1 and TRBJ2-6; D not resolved. V was clipped by 1 base and J by 2 bases, with 7 bases between them. Germline CDR1 SGHRS, CDR2 YFSETQ. CDR3 size: 15 residues. CDR3 residues: CASSLLTTGANVLTF. CDR3 sequence (DNA): TGCGCCAGCAGCTTGTTAACTACTGGGGCCAACGTCCTGACTTTC.

This clonotype has ten or more counts. J is TRBJ2-5 and V is TRBV29-1; D call uncertain. This CDR3 is 11 amino acids long. Germline-derived CDR1 and CDR2 are SQVTM and ANQGSEA. The V gene lost 4 bases and the J gene lost 2 bases, with 5 bases spanning the gap. CDR3 loop: CSVGHQETQYF. In DNA form, the CDR3 reads TGCAGCGTTGGACATCAAGAGACCCAGTACTTC.

This sequence joins TRBV2 and TRBJ1-1; a possible D gene is TRBD1 (6 bases). V was trimmed by 6 bases and J by 1 base, leaving 15 bases between them. CDR3 length equals 15 residues. In germline, CDR1 is SNHLY, CDR2 FYNNEI. The CDR3 DNA sequence: TGTGCCAGCAGGGGGTCCCAGGGGTGGAACACTGAAGCTTTCTTT. Translating it yields CASRGSQGWNTEAFF.

The CDR3 DNA reads TGCAGCGGGGGACAGGGGCGGGAAGGCTACACCTTC. It translates to CSGGQGREGYTF. The rearrangement links TRBV29-1 to TRBJ1-2; TRBD1 matches at 10 bases. Germline V gene data show CDR1 as SQVTM and CDR2 as ANQGSEA. This CDR3 is built from 12 residues. V lost 7 bases and J lost 8; bases outside the gene matches: 7.

This clonotype was seen many times. DNA for the CDR3: TGTGCCAGCAGTTACATTTTTCCCGGGCAGGGGAATTCTGGCTACACCTTC. This encodes CASSYIFPGQGNSGYTF. The J gene is TRBJ1-2, the V gene TRBV7-2; TRBD1 might be the D (6 bases). In germline, CDR1 is SGHTA, CDR2 FQGNSA. V was cut by 6 bases and J by 7 bases, with 27 bases left in between. The CDR3 is 17 amino acids. The whole variable domain, filled in from reference TRBV7-2 and TRBJ1-2, reads GAGVSQSPSNKVTEKGKDVELRCDPISGHTALYWYRQSLGQGLEFLIYFQGNSAPDKSGLPSDRFSAERTGGSVSTLTIQRTQQEDSAVYLCASSYIFPGQGNSGYTFGSGTRLTVV.

The chain is built from TRBV9 and TRBJ2-3, with 9 bases that match TRBD1. V was clipped by 0 bases and J by 4 bases; unmatched bases: 6. CDR3 length: 16 residues. Germline V gene sequence: CDR1 SGDLS, CDR2 YYNGEE. CDR3 DNA sequence: TGTGCCAGCAGCGTAGATCCGGACAGGGGTTCAGATACGCAGTATTTT. This codes for CASSVDPDRGSDTQYF. The full variable domain, with the rest looked up from reference TRBV9 and TRBJ2-3, is DSGVTQTPKHLITATGQRVTLRCSPRSGDLSVYWYQQSLDQGLQFLIQYYNGEERAKGNILERFSAQQFPDLHSELNLSSLELGDSALYFCASSVDPDRGSDTQYFGPGTRLTVL.

This clonotype came up many times. The V and J genes are TRBV9 and TRBJ1-1, with 7 bases aligning to TRBD1. This CDR3 contains 14 residues. Trimming cost V 3 bases and J 3 bases; bases outside gene matches: 5. Germline CDR1 SGDLS, CDR2 YYNGEE. CDR3 region: CASSARQGDTEAFF. CDR3 coding DNA: TGTGCCAGCAGCGCAAGACAGGGAGACACTGAAGCTTTCTTT. Together with reference TRBV9 and TRBJ1-1, the CDR3 gives the full variable domain: DSGVTQTPKHLITATGQRVTLRCSPRSGDLSVYWYQQSLDQGLQFLIQYYNGEERAKGNILERFSAQQFPDLHSELNLSSLELGDSALYFCASSARQGDTEAFFGQGTRLTVV.

This clonotype was picked up a small number of times. The chain joins TRBV20-1 to TRBJ1-1; 7 bases line up with TRBD1. Germline V gives CDR1 DFQATT, CDR2 SNEGSKA (reference sequence). This CDR3 region has 12 residues. V shed 0 bases, J shed 7 bases, and the junction held 2 bases outside the gene matches. The CDR3 protein is CSARDRDSEAFF. CDR3 DNA sequence: TGCAGTGCTAGAGATCGGGACAGTGAAGCTTTCTTT.